The entry below describes one T cell receptor (beta chain). Original processing notes: Amplification from reference gene primers served as the basis for estimated nucleated cell counts. Assay used: immunoSEQ multiplex PCR; TCRdb lists only in-frame clones, some missing. The V and J calls and the clone size are those of that table, but D and trimming were determined from the DNA. The sample lists about 130,000 clones; around 82% were seen once. This sample is part of a study of blood T cell repertoires in COVID-19. For the study at large: Spain, Italy and the United States supplied samples that represented acute and convalescent COVID-19. PBMCs, B-cell-depleted T cells, or T cells provided the cDNA or gDNA that made up the material.

V was clipped by 6 bases and J by 2 bases; unmatched bases: 2. Germline V gives CDR1 MNHEY, CDR2 SVGAGI. The CDR3 has 13 residues. Sequenced: peripheral blood. The J gene is TRBJ2-5, the V gene TRBV6-5; 8 bases line up with TRBD1. The TCR originated in a woman aged 25 to 39 who had recovered from COVID-19. CDR3 in amino acids: CASRRDRQETQYF. Here the CDR3 DNA reads TGTGCCAGCAGGCGGGACAGGCAAGAGACCCAGTACTTC.